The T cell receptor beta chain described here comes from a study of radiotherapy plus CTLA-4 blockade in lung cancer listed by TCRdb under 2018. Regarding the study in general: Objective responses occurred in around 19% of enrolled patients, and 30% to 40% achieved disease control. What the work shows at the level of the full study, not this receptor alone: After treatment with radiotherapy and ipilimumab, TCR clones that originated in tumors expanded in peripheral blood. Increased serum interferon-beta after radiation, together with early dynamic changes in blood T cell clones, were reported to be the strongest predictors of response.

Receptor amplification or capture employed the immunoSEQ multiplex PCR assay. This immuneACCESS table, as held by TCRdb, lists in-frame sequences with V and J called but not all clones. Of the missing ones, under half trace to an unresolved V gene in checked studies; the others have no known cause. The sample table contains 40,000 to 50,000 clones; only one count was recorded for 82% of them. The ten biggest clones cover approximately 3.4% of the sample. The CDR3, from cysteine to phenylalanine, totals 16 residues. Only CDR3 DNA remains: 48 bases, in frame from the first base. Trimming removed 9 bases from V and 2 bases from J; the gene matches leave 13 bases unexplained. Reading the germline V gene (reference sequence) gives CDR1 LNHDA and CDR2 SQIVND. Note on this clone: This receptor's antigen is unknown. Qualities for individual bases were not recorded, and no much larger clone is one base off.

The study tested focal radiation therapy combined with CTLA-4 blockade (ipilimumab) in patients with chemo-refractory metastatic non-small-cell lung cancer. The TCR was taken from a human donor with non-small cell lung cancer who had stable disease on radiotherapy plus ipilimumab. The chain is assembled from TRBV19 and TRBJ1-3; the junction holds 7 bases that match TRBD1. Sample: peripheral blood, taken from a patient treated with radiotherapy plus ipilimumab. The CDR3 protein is CASSNPQGTPGNTIYF. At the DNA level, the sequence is TGTGCCAGCTCTAATCCACAGGGGACTCCTGGAAACACCATATATTTT.